One and the same sample provided the 17 T cell receptor beta chains below, sequenced in a study of blood T cell repertoires in COVID-19. Produced via immunoSEQ multiplex PCR; TCRdb's table is partial and in-frame only. This sample yields hundreds of thousands of clones, of which around 87% are seen a single time; 6.2% belongs to the top ten. Sequenced: peripheral blood. The receptors shown here come from a man aged 60 to 75 who had recovered from COVID-19.

The rearrangement joins TRBV4-1 to TRBJ2-7; 8 bases align to TRBD2. The CDR3 consists of 18 residues. After removal of 3 bases from V and 0 bases from J, the junction contained 13 bases not matched to a gene. Germline loops: CDR1 MGHRA, CDR2 YSYEKL. DNA of the CDR3: TGCGCCAGCAGCCATGTGACTAGCGCATATCCGAGCTCCTACGAGCAGTACTTC. Translation gives CASSHVTSAYPSSYEQYF.

The V gene is TRBV19, the J gene TRBJ1-4; possible D gene TRBD1, 5 bases. Germline CDR1 LNHDA, CDR2 SQIVND (reference sequence). CDR3 length: 14 amino acids. Trimming took off 3 bases at V and 5 bases at J, with 10 bases between the two ends. The CDR3, as DNA: TGTGCCAGTAGTATTGGACATCTGAATGAAAAACTGTTTTTT. Encoded protein: CASSIGHLNEKLFF. Using reference TRBV19 and TRBJ1-4 for the parts outside the CDR3, the full variable domain is DGGITQSPKYLFRKEGQNVTLSCEQNLNHDAMYWYRQDPGQGLRLIYYSQIVNDFQKGDIAEGYSVSREKKESFPLTVTSAQKNPTAFYLCASSIGHLNEKLFFGSGTQLSVL.

The chain links TRBV5-4 to TRBJ2-1; 13 nucleotides match TRBD2. Germline V CDR1 and CDR2: SGHNT, YYREEE (reference sequence). CDR3 length: 16 amino acids. Unmatched junction bases numbered 9, after V lost 5 bases and J lost 7 bases. In DNA form, the CDR3 reads TGTGCCAGCAGTCCCGGACTAGCGGGAGAATCGAATGAGCAGTTCTTC. It encodes CASSPGLAGESNEQFF.

The chain links TRBV10-3 to TRBJ1-1, with 7 bases that match TRBD1. The germline gives CDR1 ENHRY, CDR2 SYGVKD. The CDR3 is made up of 16 amino acids. V shed 6 bases and J 4 bases; nucleotides not matched to a gene: 14. CDR3 nucleotide sequence: TGTGCCATCAGCGAGGGGGGACACTCAGGGGGCACTGAAGCTTTCTTT. This encodes CAISEGGHSGGTEAFF.

The chain couples TRBV6-5 to TRBJ2-7; 7 nucleotides match TRBD1. CDR3 size: 14 residues. Germline CDR1 MNHEY, CDR2 SVGAGI. After removal of 2 bases from V and 5 bases from J, the junction contained 6 bases not matched to a gene. The CDR3 loop is CASSYRGLLDEQYF. CDR3 DNA sequence: TGTGCCAGCAGTTACAGGGGGCTTCTTGACGAGCAGTACTTC.

The chain carries TRBV7-2 and TRBJ1-6, with a tentative D call TRBD1 (6 bases). In germline, CDR1 is SGHTA, CDR2 FQGNSA. The V and J ends lost 5 bases and 9 bases respectively, with 14 bases between them. The CDR3 consists of 14 residues. The CDR3 nucleotides are TGTGCCAGCAGCCCAGGACAGCCACCTTCACCCCTCCACTTT. It is translated as CASSPGQPPSPLHF.

This sequence joins TRBV10-3 and TRBJ2-1; 8 bases are shared with TRBD2. The V gene's germline CDR1 is ENHRY and CDR2 SYGVKD. With V trimmed by 0 bases and J by 14 bases, 9 bases remained unmatched. The CDR3 extends over 14 amino acids. In nucleotides, the CDR3 is TGTGCCATCAGTGAGTCAACTTCGGGGGGGCCTAAGTTCTTC. Amino acid sequence: CAISESTSGGPKFF.

This chain joins TRBV9 and TRBJ2-7, with D maybe TRBD2 (5 bases). Germline V gene sequence: CDR1 SGDLS, CDR2 YYNGEE. This CDR3 has 13 amino acids. The V gene lost 4 bases and the J gene lost 4 bases, with 12 bases spanning the gap. The DNA for the CDR3 is TGTGCCAGCAGCCCTTGGACGGGGTACGAGCAGTACTTC. It codes for CASSPWTGYEQYF.

The chain uses TRBV30 and TRBJ2-2, with D perhaps TRBD1 (6 bases). The CDR3 spans 13 residues. V lost 1 base and J 6 bases, leaving 9 bases between the germline ends. Germline V CDR1 and CDR2: GTSNPN, SVGIG (reference sequence). In nucleotides, the CDR3 is TGTGCCTGGAGTGGGGGGCTCGCCGGGGAGCTGTTTTTT. Amino acid sequence: CAWSGGLAGELFF.

The rearrangement uses TRBV19 and TRBJ2-3; 13 bases match TRBD2. After removal of 5 bases from V and 0 bases from J, the junction contained 8 bases not matched to a gene. CDR1 is LNHDA, CDR2 SQIVND, per germline (reference sequence). The CDR3 has 18 residues. CDR3 nucleotide sequence: TGTGCCAGTAGTCTCCCCCGGGGACTAGCGGGGAGCACAGATACGCAGTATTTT. The encoded protein is CASSLPRGLAGSTDTQYF.

This rearrangement joins TRBV20-1 to TRBJ1-6; D is ambiguous. The germline V gene encodes CDR1 DFQATT and CDR2 SNEGSKA (reference sequence). The CDR3 sequence is 16 residues long. With 3 bases removed from V and 0 bases from J, the gap between germline ends came to 12 bases. The CDR3 reads CSASLMPSSYNSPLHF. The CDR3 region has the DNA TGCAGTGCTAGTTTAATGCCGAGCTCCTATAATTCACCCCTCCACTTT.

This chain links TRBV2 with TRBJ2-5; D remains ambiguous. Trimming shortened V by 6 bases and J by 4 bases, and 12 bases separated the two germline ends. The CDR3 has 13 amino acids. Germline CDR1 is SNHLY and CDR2 is FYNNEI. The CDR3 region is CASSPSGLETQYF. As DNA, the CDR3 is TGTGCCAGCAGCCCTAGTGGTTTAGAGACCCAGTACTTC.

The chain employs TRBV7-9 and TRBJ2-2; D perhaps matches TRBD1 (5 bases). The germline V gene encodes CDR1 SEHNR and CDR2 FQNEAQ (reference sequence). The CDR3 runs to 14 residues. Trimming took off 3 bases at V and 5 bases at J, with 10 bases between the two ends. The CDR3 spells CASSFFQGTGELFF. The CDR3 coding sequence is TGTGCCAGCAGCTTTTTTCAGGGAACCGGGGAGCTGTTTTTT.

This rearrangement joins TRBV10-2 to TRBJ2-1, with 7 bases aligning to TRBD1. J gave up 4 bases and V 7 bases, and 7 bases lay outside the gene matches. The CDR3 extends over 14 amino acids. In germline, CDR1 is WSHSY, CDR2 SAAADI. Here the CDR3 reads CASTPTGPYNEQFF. CDR3 DNA: TGCGCCAGCACCCCGACAGGGCCTTACAATGAGCAGTTCTTC.

The chain has TRBV4-2 and TRBJ1-4, with D perhaps matching TRBD1 (5 bases). The CDR3 has 11 amino acids. V was clipped by 6 bases and J by 14 bases, with 13 bases between them. CDR1 is LGHNA, CDR2 YNFKEQ, per germline. This CDR3 reads CASSQGGGLFF. The DNA of the CDR3 is TGTGCCAGCAGTCAGGGTGGCGGTCTGTTTTTT.

The V and J genes are TRBV10-2 and TRBJ2-7, with TRBD1 matching over 9 bases. CDR1 and CDR2 (germline): WSHSY, SAAADI. The J segment lost 5 bases and the V segment lost 6 bases, leaving 11 bases of the junction unmatched. The CDR3 consists of 15 residues. The CDR3 loop reads CASRPPGQGAHEQYF. The CDR3 nucleotides are TGCGCCAGCAGGCCTCCGGGACAGGGTGCGCACGAGCAGTACTTC.

This rearrangement joins TRBV5-1 to TRBJ2-1, with 10 bases aligning to TRBD1. In germline, CDR1 is SGHRS, CDR2 YFSETQ. V was pared by 4 bases and J by 5 bases, with 12 bases of the junction left unmatched. The CDR3 runs to 17 residues. The CDR3 sequence is CASSDPGTGEYNNEQFF. CDR3 in DNA: TGCGCCAGCAGCGACCCCGGGACAGGGGAGTATAACAATGAGCAGTTCTTC.